The 30 T cell receptor beta chains listed next were all sequenced from one sample in a study of blood T cell repertoires in COVID-19 (dated by TCRdb to 2018 to 2020). Library preparation used the immunoSEQ multiplex PCR assay. TCRdb's version of the immuneACCESS table is confined to in-frame rearrangements and falls short of the full clone set. An unresolved V gene accounts for under half of the shortfall where checked; the remainder is of unknown origin. This sample has 110,000 or so clones in its table, and 60% to 85% of those were observed once. Of the sample, about 6.8% falls within the top ten clones. Sequenced: peripheral blood. The receptors here all came from a man aged 70 or older with acute or convalescent COVID-19.

The chain is built from TRBV30 and TRBJ1-2; D is perhaps TRBD1 (6 bases). The ends were cut back, 2 bases at V and 2 bases at J, with 15 bases in the middle. The CDR3 totals 15 residues. Per the germline V gene, CDR1 is GTSNPN and CDR2 is SVGIG (reference sequence). The DNA for the CDR3 is TGTGCCTGGAGTCCTTGGGACACCGAGAACTATGGCTACACCTTC. It is translated as CAWSPWDTENYGYTF.

The V call is TRBV4-1, the J call TRBJ2-5; tentatively, D is TRBD2 (6 bases). V lost 0 bases, J lost 7 bases, and 12 bases lay in between. From germline, CDR1 is MGHRA and CDR2 YSYEKL. CDR3 size: 14 residues. Written as DNA, the CDR3 is TGCGCCAGCAGCCAAGAGAGGGTCGGGGGGACCCAGTACTTC. It is translated as CASSQERVGGTQYF.

V gene TRBV27 combines with J gene TRBJ2-7; possibly TRBD2 for D (7 bases). Germline assignment: CDR1 MNHEY and CDR2 SMNVEV (reference sequence). The CDR3 loop spans 16 amino acids. The ends were cut back, 5 bases at V and 0 bases at J, with 17 bases in the middle. Here the CDR3 DNA reads TGTGCCAGCAGTACCATAGGAGGGGGGGGCTCCTACGAGCAGTACTTC. The encoded protein is CASSTIGGGGSYEQYF.

V is TRBV5-4 and J is TRBJ2-1; maybe TRBD2 (5 bases). Trimming removed 0 bases at V and 4 bases at J, with 14 bases between. The germline gives CDR1 SGHNT, CDR2 YYREEE (reference sequence). This CDR3 has 16 amino acids. CDR3 sequence: CASSLGGLPGYNEQFF. In nucleotides, the CDR3 is TGTGCCAGCAGCTTGGGCGGACTCCCCGGGTACAATGAGCAGTTCTTC.

V and J are TRBV5-1 and TRBJ2-1; 10 bases are shared with TRBD2. Germline loops: CDR1 SGHRS, CDR2 YFSETQ. CDR3 size: 15 residues. With 0 bases clipped from V and 8 bases from J, the junction kept 5 bases outside the gene matches. The CDR3 nucleotides are TGCGCCAGCAGCTTGGGAGCTAGCGGGAGTTATGAGCAGTTCTTC. Translation: CASSLGASGSYEQFF.

In its sample, this clone was seen a few times. This chain links TRBV6-2 or TRBV6-3 with TRBJ2-2; D not resolved. The CDR3 loop spans 12 amino acids. Germline V CDR1 and CDR2: MNHEY, SVGEGT. V lost 3 bases and J 6 bases, leaving 5 bases between the germline ends. In nucleotides, the CDR3 is TGTGCCAGCAGTTATTCCGCCGGGGAGCTGTTTTTT. Translating it yields CASSYSAGELFF.

In this sample, this clone turned up once. The gene calls are TRBV6-6 and TRBJ1-5, with D unresolved. CDR1 is MNHNY, CDR2 SVGAGI, per germline (reference sequence). This CDR3 spans 11 amino acids. The V and J ends lost 8 bases and 5 bases respectively, with 7 bases between them. CDR3 DNA: TGTGCCAGCCATCGAGATCAGCCCCAGCATTTT. Translated: CASHRDQPQHF.

This chain connects TRBV3-1 (or the pseudogene TRBV3-2) to TRBJ2-1; a possible D gene is TRBD1 (6 bases). Trimming cost V 0 bases and J 3 bases, with 9 bases left between them. The germline gives CDR1 LGHDT, CDR2 YNNKEL (reference sequence). CDR3 size: 15 residues. This chain's CDR3 is CASSQDTGNYNEQFF. The CDR3 coding sequence is TGTGCCAGCAGCCAAGACACAGGGAACTACAATGAGCAGTTCTTC.

The rearrangement uses TRBV28 and TRBJ2-4, with D maybe TRBD1 (6 bases). The CDR3 consists of 16 residues. Per germline, CDR1 MDHEN and CDR2 SYDVKM. Trimming cost V 7 bases and J 4 bases, with 20 bases left between them. The CDR3 here is CASTIWGRGEKNIQYF. The CDR3 DNA follows: TGTGCCAGCACCATCTGGGGCAGGGGCGAGAAAAACATTCAGTACTTC.

The chain couples TRBV7-3 to TRBJ2-7; TRBD2 aligns across 8 bases. The CDR3 extends over 15 amino acids. V dropped 4 bases and J dropped 2; count of bases not matched to a gene: 7. Germline CDR1 and CDR2: SGHTA and FQGTGA. In nucleotides, the CDR3 is TGTGCCAGCAGCTCGGGAGTTAGCGGGACCTACGAGCAGTACTTC. Translation: CASSSGVSGTYEQYF. The full variable domain, its missing parts supplied by reference TRBV7-3 and TRBJ2-7, is GAGVSQTPSNKVTEKGKYVELRCDPISGHTALYWYRQSLGQGPEFLIYFQGTGAADDSGLPNDRFFAVRPEGSVSTLKIQRTERGDSAVYLCASSSGVSGTYEQYFGPGTRLTVT.

CDR3 sequence reads: CASSAGVSNSPLHF. The CDR3 DNA follows: TGTGCCAGCAGCGCGGGGGTATCTAATTCACCCCTCCACTTT. The chain combines TRBV5-6 with TRBJ1-6, with D perhaps matching TRBD1 (5 bases). Germline CDR1 SGHDT, CDR2 YYEEEE. The CDR3 contains 14 residues. V lost 4 bases to trimming and J lost 6 bases, with 11 bases between them.

The genes are TRBV5-1 and TRBJ2-1; TRBD2 aligns across 7 bases. Looked up from germline, CDR1 is SGHRS and CDR2 is YFSETQ. The CDR3 length is 16 residues. The V gene end was trimmed by 0 bases and the J gene end by 1 base; junction bases not matched to a gene: 4. The DNA of the CDR3 is TGCGCCAGCAGCTTGGGTGGCGGGGGATCCTACAATGAGCAGTTCTTC. Its translation is CASSLGGGGSYNEQFF. Full variable domain (rest looked up from reference TRBV5-1 and TRBJ2-1): KAGVTQTPRYLIKTRGQQVTLSCSPISGHRSVSWYQQTPGQGLQFLFEYFSETQRNKGNFPGRFSGRQFSNSRSEMNVSTLELGDSALYLCASSLGGGGSYNEQFFGPGTRLTVL.

The V gene is TRBV12-3 or TRBV12-4, the J gene TRBJ2-7; 8 nucleotides align to TRBD1. The V and J ends lost 3 bases and 8 bases, in that order; junction bases with no gene match: 6. The CDR3 covers 13 residues. The DNA for the CDR3 is TGTGCCAGCAGTTTTACAGGGGGTACGCAGCAGTACTTC. Translated: CASSFTGGTQQYF.

This chain links TRBV2 with TRBJ2-1; TRBD2 aligns across 7 bases. The V and J ends lost 7 bases and 0 bases, in that order; junction bases with no gene match: 9. The V gene's germline CDR1 is SNHLY and CDR2 FYNNEI. CDR3 length: 16 amino acids. This chain's CDR3 is CASNREATSSYNEQFF. CDR3 coding DNA: TGTGCCAGCAATCGGGAGGCGACGTCCTCCTACAATGAGCAGTTCTTC.

This chain links TRBV6-5 with TRBJ1-5; 7 bases are shared with TRBD1. Germline CDR1 MNHEY, CDR2 SVGAGI. The ends lost 6 bases at V and 0 bases at J; junction bases unmatched: 5. The CDR3 is 15 residues long. The CDR3 is CASRRTGDSNQPQHF. CDR3 bases: TGTGCCAGCAGGCGGACAGGAGATAGCAATCAGCCCCAGCATTTT.

The chain employs TRBV28 and TRBJ2-1; 12 bases agree with TRBD2. The CDR3 is made up of 16 amino acids. The V gene end was trimmed by 3 bases and the J gene end by 6 bases; junction bases not matched to a gene: 6. CDR1 and CDR2 from the germline V gene are MDHEN and SYDVKM. CDR3 in amino acids: CASSFPGLAGRNEQFF. CDR3 bases: TGTGCCAGCAGTTTCCCGGGACTAGCGGGTCGCAATGAGCAGTTCTTC.

This clone appeared a few times. The chain couples TRBV19 to TRBJ2-7; perhaps TRBD2 as D (5 bases). CDR1 is LNHDA and CDR2 is SQIVND in the germline V gene (reference sequence). CDR3 size: 13 residues. The ends were cut back, 5 bases at V and 0 bases at J, with 8 bases in the middle. CDR3 bases: TGTGCCAGTAGTTCGGGGAACTCCTACGAGCAGTACTTC. This codes for CASSSGNSYEQYF.

This clone was counted only a few times. The rearrangement joins TRBV28 to TRBJ2-7; D is possibly TRBD2 (5 bases). Germline CDR1 and CDR2: MDHEN and SYDVKM. V was cut by 5 bases and J by 2 bases, with 19 bases left in between. The CDR3 loop spans 16 amino acids. CDR3: CASSPIVTGTTYEQYF. In DNA, the CDR3 is TGTGCCAGCAGTCCCATAGTGACGGGAACGACCTACGAGCAGTACTTC.

The gene calls are TRBV30 and TRBJ1-1; TRBD1 matches at 8 bases. There are 13 residues in the CDR3. The germline gives CDR1 GTSNPN, CDR2 SVGIG (reference sequence). J gave up 4 bases and V 3 bases, and 4 bases lay outside the gene matches. In DNA, the CDR3 is TGTGCCTGGAGCAGGGGGCAAGGCACTGAAGCTTTCTTT. This codes for CAWSRGQGTEAFF.

The chain joins TRBV12-5 to TRBJ2-7; D perhaps matches TRBD1 (6 bases). Between the trimmed V and J ends, which lost 6 bases and 2 bases, there was a span of 11 bases. CDR3 size: 13 residues. The germline gives CDR1 LGHNT, CDR2 FRNRAP. The CDR3 nucleotides read TGTGCTAGTGGCCCCGGACAGCCCTACGAGCAGTACTTC. This gives the protein CASGPGQPYEQYF.

This clone was picked up one time. This chain links TRBV28 with TRBJ2-4; D might be TRBD2 (6 bases). Germline V lookup: CDR1 MDHEN, CDR2 SYDVKM. The V end was cut by 8 bases, the J end by 3 bases, with 17 bases between. The CDR3 has 15 amino acids. The CDR3 loop is CASGGLSAGKNIQYF. The DNA for the CDR3 is TGTGCCAGCGGCGGACTATCTGCAGGCAAAAACATTCAGTACTTC.

The chain employs TRBV19 and TRBJ2-2; maybe TRBD1 (6 bases). The CDR3 runs to 16 residues. The V gene lost 10 bases and the J gene lost 4 bases, with 22 bases spanning the gap. Germline V gene sequence: CDR1 LNHDA, CDR2 SQIVND (reference sequence). The chain's CDR3 is CATSMGASSLTGELFF. Here the CDR3 DNA reads TGTGCCACCAGCATGGGGGCGTCGAGTCTCACCGGGGAGCTGTTTTTT.

The chain links TRBV5-1 to TRBJ1-4; D might be TRBD1 (6 bases). The CDR3 runs 15 residues. Deletions cut 0 bases from V and 8 bases from J, with 14 bases between. Germline loops: CDR1 SGHRS, CDR2 YFSETQ. CDR3 region: CASSLGGRGGEKLFF. The CDR3, as DNA: TGCGCCAGCAGCTTGGGTGGCAGGGGTGGAGAAAAACTGTTTTTT. Supplemented by reference TRBV5-1 and TRBJ1-4, the full variable domain reads KAGVTQTPRYLIKTRGQQVTLSCSPISGHRSVSWYQQTPGQGLQFLFEYFSETQRNKGNFPGRFSGRQFSNSRSEMNVSTLELGDSALYLCASSLGGRGGEKLFFGSGTQLSVL.

The chain uses TRBV7-2 and TRBJ1-1, with D uncertain. Germline values: CDR1 SGHTA, CDR2 FQGNSA. The CDR3 is 14 residues long. V lost 1 base and J lost 8, with 14 bases in between. CDR3 in DNA: TGTGCCAGCAGCTTAGGACTTACGAGCCCCGAAGCTTTCTTT. It specifies CASSLGLTSPEAFF. The full variable domain, in which reference TRBV7-2 and TRBJ1-1 provide the parts outside the CDR3, is GAGVSQSPSNKVTEKGKDVELRCDPISGHTALYWYRQSLGQGLEFLIYFQGNSAPDKSGLPSDRFSAERTGGSVSTLTIQRTQQEDSAVYLCASSLGLTSPEAFFGQGTRLTVV.

CDR3 amino acids: CAWSGSSNQPQHF. Written as DNA, the CDR3 is TGTGCCTGGAGTGGCAGTAGCAATCAGCCCCAGCATTTT. J is TRBJ1-5 and V is TRBV30; no clear D. Germline CDR1 is GTSNPN and CDR2 is SVGIG (reference sequence). The CDR3 contains 13 residues. Trimming cost V 1 base and J 0 bases, with 4 bases left between them.

The V and J genes are TRBV5-1 and TRBJ2-6, with TRBD1 identical over 11 bases. From germline, CDR1 is SGHRS and CDR2 YFSETQ. CDR3 length equals 22 residues. V lost 3 bases, J lost 0 bases, and 17 bases stayed unmatched. The CDR3 DNA reads TGCGCCAGCAGCTCTAGCGAGAACCGGGACAGGGGGGTTATCTCTGGGGCCAACGTCCTGACTTTC. Its protein product is CASSSSENRDRGVISGANVLTF.

CDR3 sequence reads: CASSEAWDSSSYEQYF. In DNA form, the CDR3 reads TGTGCCAGCAGTGAAGCGTGGGACTCAAGCTCCTACGAGCAGTACTTC. The chain links TRBV2 to TRBJ2-7, with D possibly being TRBD2 (6 bases). This CDR3 is built from 16 residues. Trimming removed 0 bases at V and 0 bases at J, with 12 bases between. CDR1 is SNHLY, CDR2 FYNNEI, per germline.

V is TRBV6-5 and J is TRBJ2-7; TRBD2 matches 10 bases. Germline V lookup: CDR1 MNHEY, CDR2 SVGAGI. The V gene end was trimmed by 2 bases and the J gene end by 4 bases; junction bases not matched to a gene: 5. The CDR3 runs to 15 residues. The chain's CDR3 is CASSYAGLAYYEQYF. In nucleotides, the CDR3 is TGTGCCAGCAGTTACGCGGGACTAGCGTATTACGAGCAGTACTTC.

The genes are TRBV30 and TRBJ2-3; D is perhaps TRBD1 (6 bases). V lost 6 bases, J lost 1 base, and 14 bases lay in between. Per germline, CDR1 GTSNPN and CDR2 SVGIG (reference sequence). This CDR3 spans 14 amino acids. CDR3 in amino acids: CACKRGGRTDTQYF. In DNA, the CDR3 is TGTGCCTGCAAACGAGGGGGACGCACAGATACGCAGTATTTT.

The chain couples TRBV5-4 to TRBJ2-3; TRBD2 aligns across 7 bases. The CDR3 contains 16 residues. In germline, CDR1 is SGHNT, CDR2 YYREEE (reference sequence). The junction had 4 bases not matched to a gene; V was cut back by 0 bases and J by 0 bases. DNA for the CDR3: TGTGCCAGCAGCTTGGAAGGTAGCGGGAGCACAGATACGCAGTATTTT. It yields the protein CASSLEGSGSTDTQYF.